This T cell receptor beta chain appears in the sequencing data of a study of blood T cell repertoires in COVID-19. CDR1 and CDR2 from the germline V gene are LNHDA and SQIVND (reference sequence). This CDR3 comprises 12 residues. V shed 4 bases and J shed 7 bases, with 8 bases lying between them. Method: immunoSEQ multiplex PCR; TCRdb's copy keeps in-frame clones and lacks some. The sample lists around 150,000 clones; about 90% were seen once. Sequenced input: peripheral blood. This chain uses TRBV19 with TRBJ2-1; D is possibly TRBD2 (5 bases). The clonotype comes from a woman aged 55-75 years with active or convalescent COVID-19. In DNA form, the CDR3 reads TGTGCCAGTAGTAGGGAGAAAAATGAGCAGTTCTTC. Protein product: CASSREKNEQFF.